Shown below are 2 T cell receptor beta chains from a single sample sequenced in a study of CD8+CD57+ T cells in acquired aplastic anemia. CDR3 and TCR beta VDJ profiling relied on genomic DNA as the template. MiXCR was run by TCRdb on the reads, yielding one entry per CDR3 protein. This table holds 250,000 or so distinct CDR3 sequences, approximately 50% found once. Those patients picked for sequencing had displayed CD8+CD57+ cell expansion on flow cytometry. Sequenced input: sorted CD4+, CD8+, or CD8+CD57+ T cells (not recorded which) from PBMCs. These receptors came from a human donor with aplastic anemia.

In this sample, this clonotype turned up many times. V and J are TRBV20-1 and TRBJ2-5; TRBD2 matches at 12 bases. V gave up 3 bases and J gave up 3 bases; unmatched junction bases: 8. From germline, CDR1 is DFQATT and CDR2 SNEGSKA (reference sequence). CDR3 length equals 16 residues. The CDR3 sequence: CSASRVRLAGEETQYF. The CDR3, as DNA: TGCAGTGCTAGTAGGGTCCGACTAGCGGGGGAAGAGACCCAGTACTTC.

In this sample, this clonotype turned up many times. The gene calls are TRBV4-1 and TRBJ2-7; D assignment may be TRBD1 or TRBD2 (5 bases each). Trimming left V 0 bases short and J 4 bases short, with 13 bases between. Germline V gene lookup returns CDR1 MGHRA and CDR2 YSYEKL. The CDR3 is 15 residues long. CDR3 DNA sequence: TGCGCCAGCAGCCAAGATAAGGGGAGCAGATACGAGCAGTACTTC. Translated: CASSQDKGSRYEQYF.